The TCR beta chain under discussion was sequenced for a study of cytomegalovirus exposure and HLA in healthy donors. The study's findings and limits: Per a later analysis, fewer than 20,000 TCR beta sequences showed association with HLA alleles at 0.05 false discovery rate. In a later analysis, V- and J-gene trimming of beta chains associated with a DCLRE1C missense variant, replicated independently. The study recorded some 160 TCR beta chains that were cytomegalovirus-associated.

A remark on this clone: Its target is unknown.

CDR1 is ENHRY, CDR2 SYGVKD, per germline. This CDR3 spans 14 amino acids. V was pared by 7 bases and J by 2 bases, with 12 bases between. PCR used 60 Vbeta primers and 13 Jbeta primers. Assay: immunoSEQ multiplex PCR; the TCRdb copy retains only in-frame clones and omits some. This table holds some 160,000 clones, less than 90% found once. This TCR came from a woman in her late teens or twenties in good health and CMV-seronegative. This chain joins TRBV10-3 and TRBJ1-5; tentatively, D is TRBD1 (6 bases). Sequences were obtained from PBMCs. This CDR3 is CAINNREGNQPQHF. The CDR3 nucleotides are TGTGCCATCAATAACAGGGAAGGCAATCAGCCCCAGCATTTT.